The rows below give T cell receptor beta chains drawn from one sample of a study of cytomegalovirus exposure and HLA in healthy donors. TCRdb's copy holds only in-frame clones and misses some; the assay was immunoSEQ multiplex PCR. The sample carries roughly 120,000 clones, about 70% recorded once. Sequences were obtained from PBMCs. The receptor set was obtained from a woman aged 40 to 50 in good health and CMV-seronegative. Each CDR3 is given with its conserved first and last residue.

v_call	j_call	cdr3_aa
TRBV4-2	.	CASSHTDRGGYEQYF
TRBV30	TRBJ1-3	CAWKSLFRGNTIYF
TRBV5-1	TRBJ2-7	CASSLSESGGYYF
TRBV5-4	TRBJ1-1	CASRESGTEAFF
TRBV28	TRBJ1-1	CASVITGARDTEAFF
TRBV19	TRBJ1-2	CASSIEEGPYGYTF
TRBV7-2	TRBJ2-7	CASSLAYSAYYEQYF
TRBV29-1	TRBJ1-1	CSVFFRDTEAFF
TRBV7-9	TRBJ2-1	CASSARETSGGFDEQFF
TRBV7-9	TRBJ2-5	CASSLTGGKETQYF
TRBV11-2	TRBJ2-5	CASSLDPTGIETQYF
TRBV4-1	TRBJ1-1	CASSLQTGTGVGTEAFF
TRBV25-1	TRBJ2-4	CASSVGNIQYF
TRBV4-3	TRBJ2-2	CASSQGLEQGWNTGELFF
TRBV11-3	TRBJ1-5	CASSILQGFDDNQPQHF
TRBV19	TRBJ1-5	CASSIVGQYQPQHF
TRBV6-1	TRBJ2-1	CASSIAGSSYNEQFF
TRBV7-2	TRBJ2-3	CASSLAAGGGAQYF
TRBV7-2	TRBJ2-5	CASSLDKWQETQYF
TRBV13	TRBJ2-7	CASSLGLIYEQYF
TRBV7-2	TRBJ2-7	CASNLGAGKYEQYF
TRBV28	TRBJ1-5	CASRIRDSSNSNQPQHF
TRBV6-6	TRBJ2-1	CASSYSAGGVHNEQFF
TRBV7-2	TRBJ1-6	CASSARQSYNSPLHF
TRBV2	TRBJ2-5	CASSEVDSGFQETQYF
TRBV30	TRBJ2-2	CAWTQHGAGELFF
TRBV2	TRBJ2-7	CASREIVGRYEQYF
TRBV7-2	TRBJ2-3	CASSFSLEGAIDTQYF
TRBV4-2	TRBJ2-1	CASSPELAGGPHEQFF
TRBV30	TRBJ1-2	CAWMSRGKGYTF
TRBV11-2	TRBJ1-4	CASSLGQSGGEKLFF
TRBV19	TRBJ1-1	CASTWGRGGTEAFF
TRBV5-1	TRBJ2-5	CASSLGASGSNQETQYF
TRBV4-3	TRBJ2-1	CASSQDLLAGGFEQFF
TRBV9	TRBJ2-5	CASSSSLAGEGETQYF
TRBV6-5	TRBJ2-3	CASGARGGFSTQYF